These 19 T cell receptor beta chains came from one sample sequenced in a study of blood T cell repertoires in COVID-19 (dated by TCRdb to the early 2020s). Preparation of the library involved the immunoSEQ multiplex PCR assay. TCRdb carries this immuneACCESS record with in-frame sequences only. Its versions omit some clonotypes, under half of them owing to an unresolved V gene in the studies checked, with the rest unexplained. Here the sample has around 130,000 clones; less than 85% occur a single time. The leading ten clones occupy 10% to 15% of the sample. Sequencing was carried out using peripheral blood. These receptors all stem from a woman aged 55-70 years with acute or convalescent COVID-19.

This clone has a single count. The chain links TRBV18 to TRBJ1-2; D remains ambiguous. This CDR3 is 15 amino acids long. Trimming left V 3 bases short and J 2 bases short, with 13 bases between. Germline CDR1 reads KGHSH; CDR2 reads LQKENI. The CDR3 region has the DNA TGTGCCAGCTCACCCCCCGAGACTCGGAACTATGGCTACACCTTC. Its translation is CASSPPETRNYGYTF.

This chain uses TRBV5-1 with TRBJ1-1, with 8 bases lining up with TRBD1. Trimming cost V 4 bases and J 0 bases; bases outside gene matches: 11. The CDR3 is 17 amino acids. Germline lookup yields CDR1 SGHRS and CDR2 YFSETQ. Here the CDR3 reads CASSMGQAGAMNTEAFF. The CDR3 nucleotides read TGCGCCAGCAGCATGGGACAGGCGGGCGCGATGAACACTGAAGCTTTCTTT.

In this sample, this clone turned up once. The chain carries TRBV5-1 and TRBJ2-3, with D possibly TRBD1 on 5 matching bases. The CDR3 is 16 residues long. V shed 0 bases and J shed 2 bases, with 13 bases lying between them. Germline CDR1 is SGHRS and CDR2 is YFSETQ. The CDR3 here is CASSLARLGPTDTQYF. The CDR3 region has the DNA TGCGCCAGCAGCTTGGCCAGGTTGGGGCCCACAGATACGCAGTATTTT.

The table lists this clone with a count of one. This chain uses TRBV2 with TRBJ1-2; the D is unclear. V gave up 3 bases and J gave up 5 bases, with 10 bases separating them. From germline, CDR1 is SNHLY and CDR2 FYNNEI. This CDR3 has 13 residues. For the CDR3, the DNA is TGTGCCAGCAGTGACCGGACGGGGTATGGCTACACCTTC. Translation gives CASSDRTGYGYTF. Drawing the rest from reference TRBV2 and TRBJ1-2, the complete variable domain is EPEVTQTPSHQVTQMGQEVILRCVPISNHLYFYWYRQILGQKVEFLVSFYNNEISEKSEIFDDQFSVERPDGSNFTLKIRSTKLEDSAMYFCASSDRTGYGYTFGSGTRLTVV.

The chain has TRBV6-4 and TRBJ2-3; tentative D call: TRBD2 (6 bases). The CDR3 is 14 residues long. Trimming took off 5 bases at V and 5 bases at J, with 14 bases between the two ends. CDR1 is MRHNA, CDR2 SNTAGT, per germline. CDR3: CASSSLPGEDTQYF. In DNA, the CDR3 is TGTGCCAGCAGTTCCCTCCCGGGGGAAGATACGCAGTATTTT.

The chain couples TRBV11-2 to TRBJ2-1; D ambiguous. Looked up from germline, CDR1 is SGHAT and CDR2 is FQNNGV. This CDR3 has 15 residues. Trimming took 1 base from V and 0 from J, leaving 7 bases between them. The CDR3 protein is CASSLAVNSYNEQFF. The DNA of the CDR3 is TGTGCCAGCAGCTTAGCAGTGAACTCCTACAATGAGCAGTTCTTC.

The CDR3 loop is CASILTGSGNTIYF. The CDR3 DNA reads as TGTGCCAGCATTCTGACAGGCTCTGGAAACACCATATATTTT. The chain combines TRBV2 with TRBJ1-3, with D possibly matching TRBD1 (6 bases). With 7 bases removed from V and 0 bases from J, the gap between germline ends came to 10 bases. This CDR3 has 14 amino acids. Germline CDR1 and CDR2: SNHLY and FYNNEI.

The rearrangement joins TRBV13 to TRBJ1-3; the match to TRBD1 covers 7 bases. Germline values: CDR1 PRHDT, CDR2 FYEKMQ (reference sequence). V dropped 5 bases and J dropped 3; count of bases not matched to a gene: 10. CDR3 length: 16 residues. CDR3 sequence (DNA): TGTGCCAGCAGCCCAGAGGAGGGGGCGTATGGAAACACCATATATTTT. It codes for CASSPEEGAYGNTIYF. Filled out from reference TRBV13 and TRBJ1-3, the complete variable domain reads AAGVIQSPRHLIKEKRETATLKCYPIPRHDTVYWYQQGPGQDPQFLISFYEKMQSDKGSIPDRFSAQQFSDYHSELNMSSLELGDSALYFCASSPEEGAYGNTIYFGEGSWLTVV.

The chain combines TRBV19 with TRBJ2-5, with D tentatively TRBD2 (5 bases). The length of the CDR3 is 13 residues. Germline V lookup: CDR1 LNHDA, CDR2 SQIVND (reference sequence). Trimming removed 4 bases from V and 5 bases from J, with 11 bases in between. The CDR3 DNA reads TGTGCCAGTAGTACACTAGAGAGGGAGACCCAGTACTTC. It yields the protein CASSTLERETQYF.

This clone was found once. The rearrangement links TRBV4-1 to TRBJ1-2; D not certain. Germline CDR1 and CDR2: MGHRA and YSYEKL. With 2 bases removed from V and 7 bases from J, the gap between germline ends came to 14 bases. This CDR3 spans 14 amino acids. CDR3 DNA sequence: TGCGCCAGCAGCCAATGGAGGGTCTTCACTGGCTACACCTTC. It translates to CASSQWRVFTGYTF.

J is TRBJ2-5 and V is TRBV11-2; D uncertain. Germline V gives CDR1 SGHAT, CDR2 FQNNGV. This CDR3 region has 16 residues. Trimming took off 0 bases at V and 5 bases at J, with 16 bases between the two ends. The CDR3 DNA sequence: TGTGCCAGCAGCTTAGATACCGGCGGCTCCTGGGAGACCCAGTACTTC. Translated: CASSLDTGGSWETQYF. Full variable domain (remainder filled in from reference TRBV11-2 and TRBJ2-5): EAGVAQSPRYKIIEKRQSVAFWCNPISGHATLYWYQQILGQGPKLLIQFQNNGVVDDSQLPKDRFSAERLKGVDSTLKIQPAKLEDSAVYLCASSLDTGGSWETQYFGPGTRLLVL.

In its sample, this clone was seen a few times. The chain carries TRBV18 and TRBJ1-1; D remains ambiguous. Trimming left V 5 bases short and J 0 bases short, with 13 bases between. The CDR3 has 15 residues. Per germline, CDR1 KGHSH and CDR2 LQKENI. The CDR3 is CASSISAGLNTEAFF. For the CDR3, the DNA is TGTGCCAGCTCAATTTCTGCAGGATTGAACACTGAAGCTTTCTTT.

J is TRBJ2-7 and V is TRBV12-3 or TRBV12-4; maybe TRBD1 (5 bases). V was trimmed by 3 bases and J by 5 bases, leaving 11 bases between them. This CDR3 spans 13 amino acids. CDR3 bases: TGTGCCAGCAGTTTTGGTAGGGGAAACGAGCAGTACTTC. Translated, it gives CASSFGRGNEQYF.

J is TRBJ1-1 and V is TRBV5-5, with 7 nucleotides matching TRBD1. CDR3 length: 12 amino acids. CDR1 and CDR2 (germline): SGHKS, YYEKEE (reference sequence). Unmatched junction bases numbered 3, after V lost 5 bases and J lost 5 bases. The CDR3 bases are TGTGCCAGCAGGCCAGGGGGGACTGAAGCTTTCTTT. Translating it yields CASRPGGTEAFF. Combining the CDR3 with reference TRBV5-5 and TRBJ1-1 gives the whole variable domain DAGVTQSPTHLIKTRGQQVTLRCSPISGHKSVSWYQQVLGQGPQFIFQYYEKEERGRGNFPDRFSARQFPNYSSELNVNALLLGDSALYLCASRPGGTEAFFGQGTRLTVV.

The rearrangement uses TRBV2 and TRBJ1-5, with 7 bases aligning to TRBD1. With V trimmed by 6 bases and J by 6 bases, 11 bases remained unmatched. Germline CDR1 and CDR2: SNHLY and FYNNEI. The CDR3 contains 15 residues. The chain's CDR3 is CASRIGTARSQPQHF. Here the CDR3 DNA reads TGTGCCAGCAGAATCGGGACAGCTAGGAGTCAGCCCCAGCATTTT.

The V and J genes are TRBV27 and TRBJ1-2; possible D gene TRBD1, 5 bases. Germline assignment: CDR1 MNHEY and CDR2 SMNVEV (reference sequence). V was cut by 8 bases and J by 8 bases, with 18 bases left in between. The CDR3 extends over 13 amino acids. The CDR3 coding sequence is TGTGCCAGCCTCAAACGGGGGTCTGAGGGCTACACCTTC. Its translation is CASLKRGSEGYTF.

To note about this clone: Different DNA sequences within this sample yield the same CDR3. V and J are TRBV18 and TRBJ1-5, with 8 nucleotides matching TRBD1. V lost 2 bases and J lost 7; bases outside the gene matches: 7. The CDR3 has 15 residues. The germline CDR1 and CDR2 sequences are KGHSH and LQKENI. The CDR3 loop reads CASSPGQGGYQPQHF. The CDR3 nucleotides are TGTGCCAGCTCACCAGGACAGGGAGGATACCAGCCCCAGCATTTT. The variable domain in full, completed from reference TRBV18 and TRBJ1-5, reads NAGVMQNPRHLVRRRGQEARLRCSPMKGHSHVYWYRQLPEEGLKFMVYLQKENIIDESGMPKERFSAEFPKEGPSILRIQQVVRGDSAAYFCASSPGQGGYQPQHFGDGTRLSIL.

This rearrangement joins TRBV7-2 to TRBJ2-3; TRBD2 aligns across 7 bases. CDR3 length: 13 amino acids. Per the germline V gene, CDR1 is SGHTA and CDR2 is FQGNSA. Unmatched junction bases numbered 2, after V lost 3 bases and J lost 5 bases. The CDR3 DNA is TGTGCCAGCAGCTTGTGGGGGGGAGATACGCAGTATTTT. It encodes CASSLWGGDTQYF.

The chain joins TRBV7-8 to TRBJ1-1; 7 positions agree with TRBD1. CDR3 length equals 16 residues. CDR1 is SGHVS and CDR2 is FQNEAQ in the germline V gene. V dropped 1 base and J dropped 3; count of bases not matched to a gene: 8. Written as DNA, the CDR3 is TGTGCCAGCAGCTTAGGACTTCAGGGGGTATACACTGAAGCTTTCTTT. Amino acid sequence: CASSLGLQGVYTEAFF.